This TCR beta chain was identified during a study of CD4 T cells in relation to SARS-CoV-2 and coronaviruses. Across the study: After about nine days of antigen culture, PBMC TCR beta CDR3s were sequenced.

The CDR3 extends over 15 amino acids. V shed 0 bases, J shed 7 bases, and the junction held 6 bases outside the gene matches. Germline CDR1 SNHLY, CDR2 FYNNEI. This table comes from immunoSEQ multiplex PCR, and its TCRdb copy is limited to in-frame clones, with some not included. Among under 13,000 clones listed, approximately 82% were seen once. The unexposed donors gave CD4+ T cells in about 2011-2019, prior to COVID-19. The cells were cultured for about ten days before CD4+ T cells were isolated. Half the medium was replaced with IL-2 medium on days 3 and 7. Notes on the study in general: This crossreactivity analysis covered spike protein alone, no other viral proteins.

Of note for this clone: Its antigen is as yet unknown.

The sequence came from a human donor in good health. V and J are TRBV2 and TRBJ2-1, with TRBD2 matching 7 bases. The sample comprised CD4+ T cells from PBMCs, cultured in vitro. The CDR3 region is CASSEARTRANEQFF. The CDR3 bases are TGTGCCAGCAGTGAAGCCCGGACTAGAGCGAATGAGCAGTTCTTC.